This T cell receptor beta chain is drawn from a study of blood T cell repertoires in COVID-19. This CDR3 has 14 amino acids. In germline, CDR1 is SGDLS, CDR2 YYNGEE. The V and J ends lost 4 bases and 3 bases, in that order; junction bases with no gene match: 7. Study processing details: Reference gene primers were amplified, and this amplification served to estimate nucleated cell counts. Measured with immunoSEQ multiplex PCR; TCRdb has only the in-frame clones, and not every one. The V and J calls and the clone size are those of that table, but D and trimming were determined from the DNA. The sample shows fewer than 350,000 clones, around 90% of them seen only once. Clinical histories supplied by participants themselves formed the basis of cohort assignment. Two consecutive negative NP/OP PCR tests, clearance, or resolved symptoms defined Cohort 3 recovery.

The chain recombines TRBV9 with TRBJ2-7; 7 bases map to TRBD1. This TCR was recovered from a woman in her twenties or thirties who had recovered from COVID-19. The sequencing input was PBMCs or T cells enriched from blood (not recorded which). CDR3 bases: TGTGCCAGCAGCTCCCGCGCAGGGGGCTACGAGCAGTACTTC. This sequence encodes CASSSRAGGYEQYF.